This T cell receptor beta chain derives from a study of T-cell memory formation after mild COVID-19. As for the study in general: In these data, TCR clusters were largely donor specific.

This clonotype was observed a few times. TCRdb re-called the 5' RACE reads through MiXCR, storing one row per CDR3 protein. There are 300,000 to 400,000 distinct CDR3 sequences in the sample; over 10% occur only once, and about a fifth lies in the top ten. The germline CDR1 and CDR2 sequences are LGHNA and YSLEER. CDR3 length: 16 amino acids. Trimming took off 4 bases at V and 9 bases at J, with 24 bases between the two ends. V usage is TRBV4-3 and J usage is TRBJ2-5; weak D call: TRBD1 (6 bases). Sequenced sample: PBMCs or a T cell subset sorted from them (not recorded which). The source is a man in his late teens or twenties who had mild COVID-19 (a few samples of this study predate the infection). Cell type and time point are not known. This CDR3 is CASSLQSSGQGNSQYF. The DNA for the CDR3 is TGCGCCAGCAGCCTCCAATCATCGGGGCAGGGGAACTCCCAGTACTTC.